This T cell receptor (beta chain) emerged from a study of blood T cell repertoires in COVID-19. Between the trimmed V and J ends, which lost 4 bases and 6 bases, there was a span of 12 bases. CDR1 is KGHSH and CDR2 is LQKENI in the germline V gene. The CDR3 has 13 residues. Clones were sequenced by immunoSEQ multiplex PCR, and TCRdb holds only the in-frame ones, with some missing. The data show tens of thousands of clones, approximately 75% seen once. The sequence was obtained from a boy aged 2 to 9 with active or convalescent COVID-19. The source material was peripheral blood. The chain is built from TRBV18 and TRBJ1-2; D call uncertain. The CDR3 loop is CASSLLRYNGYTF. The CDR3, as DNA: TGTGCCAGCTCACTTTTGAGGTATAATGGCTACACCTTC.